This T cell receptor beta chain is drawn from a study of Ad26.COV2.S vaccination and SARS-CoV-2 variants. Study-wide background: Each vaccinee took Ad26.COV2.S intramuscularly, once or twice 56 days apart. Study outcomes and limitations: Overall T cell responses may have been underestimated by the analyses of TCR breadth and depth. The breadth of spike-specific CD8+ and CD4+ T cell responses after vaccination was reportedly substantial.

Treatment given: approximately 18 received Ad26.COV2.S at low or high dose, single or two shots; roughly five received placebo; per-sample allocation not given. Collection of samples fell on day 63 after the first vaccine or placebo injection. Vaccine was an Ad26 vector expressing Wuhan-strain SARS-CoV-2 spike. TCRdb's copy holds only in-frame clones and misses some; the assay was immunoSEQ multiplex PCR. The profile shows some 450,000 clones, about 90% of them singletons. V was pared by 4 bases and J by 1 base, with 5 bases between. CDR3 length: 12 residues. Germline-derived CDR1 and CDR2 are SGHDN and FVKESK. Of note for this clone: Antigen specificity is unknown.

V gene TRBV14 combines with J gene TRBJ2-7; no reliable D call. This specimen was peripheral blood, taken in a trial of Ad26.COV2.S vaccine versus placebo. This clonotype was obtained from a person between 18 and 65 years old who received the Ad26.COV2.S COVID-19 vaccine or a placebo. The CDR3 is CASSPPSYEQYF. CDR3 nucleotide sequence: TGTGCCAGCAGCCCTCCTTCCTACGAGCAGTACTTC.